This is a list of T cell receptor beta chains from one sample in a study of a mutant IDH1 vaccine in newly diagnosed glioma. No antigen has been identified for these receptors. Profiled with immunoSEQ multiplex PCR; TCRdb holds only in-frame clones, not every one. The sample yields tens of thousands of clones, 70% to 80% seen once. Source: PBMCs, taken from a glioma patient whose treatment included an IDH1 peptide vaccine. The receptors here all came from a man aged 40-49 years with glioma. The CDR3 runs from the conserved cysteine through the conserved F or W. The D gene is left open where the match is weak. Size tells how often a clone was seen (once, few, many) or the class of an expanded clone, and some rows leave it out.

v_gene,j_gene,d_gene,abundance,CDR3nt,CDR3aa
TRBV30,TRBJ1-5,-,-,TGTGCCTGGAGTCCCCGGGGGATGGGCAATCAGCCCCAGCATTTT,CAWSPRGMGNQPQHF
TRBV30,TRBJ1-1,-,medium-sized,TGTGCCTGGAGTGTAGGCTCGAACACTGAAGCTTTCTTT,CAWSVGSNTEAFF
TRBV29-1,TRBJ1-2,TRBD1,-,TGCAGCGCTGAGGGACAGGAGGGCGGCTACACCTTC,CSAEGQEGGYTF
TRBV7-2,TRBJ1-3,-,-,TGTGCCAGCAGCTTAGACCTGGGGTTCTCTGGAAACACCATATATTTT,CASSLDLGFSGNTIYF
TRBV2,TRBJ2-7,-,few,TGTGCCAGCAGTGTACTCCTTCACGAGCAGTACTTC,CASSVLLHEQYF
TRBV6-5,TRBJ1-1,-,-,TGTGCCAGCAGTTTCCGGGGGAACACTGAAGCTTTCTTT,CASSFRGNTEAFF
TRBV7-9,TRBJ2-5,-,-,TGTGCCAGCAGCATTGGGGACCAGCACAGGGAGACCCAGTACTTC,CASSIGDQHRETQYF
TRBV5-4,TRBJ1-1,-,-,TGTGCCAGCAGCATAAACTGGGCCCCTGTTGCAGCTTTCTTT,CASSINWAPVAAFF
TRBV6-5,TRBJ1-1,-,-,TGTGCCAGCAGGTCCTCCGAACAGATACGCACTGAAGCTTTCTTT,CASRSSEQIRTEAFF
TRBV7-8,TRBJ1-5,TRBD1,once,TGTGCCAGCAGCTTGGCAGGGGGCACCAATCAGCCCCAGCATTTT,CASSLAGGTNQPQHF
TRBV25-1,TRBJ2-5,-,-,TGTGCCAGCAGGGACAGCCCCAGGGAGACCCAGTACTTC,CASRDSPRETQYF
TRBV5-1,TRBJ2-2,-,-,TGCGCCAGCAGGCCAAGCATAGCCACCGGGGAGCTGTTTTTT,CASRPSIATGELFF
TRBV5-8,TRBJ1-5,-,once,TGTGCCAGCAGCGCCTCCGGAGGTCCTAGGCAGCCCCAGCATTTT,CASSASGGPRQPQHF
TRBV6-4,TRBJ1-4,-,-,TGTGCCAGCAGTGACTCGGGACCTGAGGGGGGTGAAAAACTGTTTTTT,CASSDSGPEGGEKLFF
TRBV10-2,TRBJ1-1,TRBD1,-,TGCGCCAGCCGTGGGGGGACAGGGAGTTTTGGGACTGAAGCTTTCTTT,CASRGGTGSFGTEAFF
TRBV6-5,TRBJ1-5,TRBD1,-,TGTGCCAGCAGCAGAGAGACAGGGAGAAGCCCCCAGCATTTT,CASSRETGRSPQHF
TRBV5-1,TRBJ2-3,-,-,TGCGCCAGCAGCTTGTTAGGCGGAGGGGGGGCAGATACGCAGTATTTT,CASSLLGGGGADTQYF
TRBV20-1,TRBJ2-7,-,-,TGCAGTGCTAGAAGTATCCTCGAGCAGTACTTC,CSARSILEQYF
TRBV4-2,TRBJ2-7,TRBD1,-,TGTGCCAGCAGACTGACAGGGGACAGCTCCTACGAGCAGTACTTC,CASRLTGDSSYEQYF
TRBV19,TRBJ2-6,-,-,TGTGCCAGTACTCAGGGGCCTGGGGCCAACGTCCTGACTTTC,CASTQGPGANVLTF
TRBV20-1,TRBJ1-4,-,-,TGCAGTGCTAGCACGGATGAAAAACTGTTTTTT,CSASTDEKLFF
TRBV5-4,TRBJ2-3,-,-,TGTGCCAGCAGCTTGGCCTCCGGGGATACGCAGTATTTT,CASSLASGDTQYF
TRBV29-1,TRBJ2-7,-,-,TGCAGCGTTGAAGCTGACGGGGACGAGCAGTACTTC,CSVEADGDEQYF
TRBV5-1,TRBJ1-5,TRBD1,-,TGCGCCAGCAGCTTGGGGACAGGGGGCATCGGCAATCAGCCCCAGCATTTT,CASSLGTGGIGNQPQHF
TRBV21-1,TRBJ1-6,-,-,TGTGCCAGTCTGGGACAGGGCAATTCACCCCTCCACTTT,CASLGQGNSPLHF
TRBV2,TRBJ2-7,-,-,TGTGCCAGCAGTGAAGCTAGACAGAAGGAGTACTTC,CASSEARQKEYF
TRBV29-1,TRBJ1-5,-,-,TGCAGCGCCGGAAGAGATAGCAATCAGCCCCAGCATTTT,CSAGRDSNQPQHF
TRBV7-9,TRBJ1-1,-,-,TGTGCCAGCAGCTCCCTTCGGGGGGTTAACACTGAAGCTTTCTTT,CASSSLRGVNTEAFF
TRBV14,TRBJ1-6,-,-,TGTGCCAGCAGCCGTGCGGTCGGGGATTCACCCCTCCACTTT,CASSRAVGDSPLHF
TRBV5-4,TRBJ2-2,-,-,TGTGCCAGCAGCCCTGTCGGGCTTCAGGCAAACACCGGGGAGCTGTTTTTT,CASSPVGLQANTGELFF
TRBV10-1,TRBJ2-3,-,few,TGCGCCAGCAGTGGAGAGAACATAGACGCAGATACGCAGTATTTT,CASSGENIDADTQYF
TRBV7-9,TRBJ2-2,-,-,TGTGCCAGCAGAGGGTTAACGAACACCGGGGAGCTGTTTTTT,CASRGLTNTGELFF
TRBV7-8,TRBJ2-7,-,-,TGTGCCAGCAGCCCGCCCCGGGACGTTACCTACGAGCAGTACTTC,CASSPPRDVTYEQYF
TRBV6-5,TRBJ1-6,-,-,TGTGCCAGCGGGGCGTCTTATAATTCACCCCTCCACTTT,CASGASYNSPLHF
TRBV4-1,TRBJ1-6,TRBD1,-,TGCGCCAGCAGCCCCGGAGTCGGGACAGCAAATTCACCCCTCCACTTT,CASSPGVGTANSPLHF
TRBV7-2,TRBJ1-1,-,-,TGTGCCAGCAGCTTAGCGAGAACCACTGAAGCTTTCTTT,CASSLARTTEAFF
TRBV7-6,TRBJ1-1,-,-,TGTGCCAGCAGCATATCGGCCGGATCGAACACTGAAGCTTTCTTT,CASSISAGSNTEAFF
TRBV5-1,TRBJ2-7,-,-,TGCGCCAGCAGCTTGGTAGACGTCCAGCACTACGAGCAGTACTTC,CASSLVDVQHYEQYF
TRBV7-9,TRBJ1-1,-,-,TGTGCCAGCAGCTTAGTAGGGATCACTGAAGCTTTCTTT,CASSLVGITEAFF
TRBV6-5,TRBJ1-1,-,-,TGTGCCAGCAGTTCTCGGTTTACGTGGGGCACTGAAGCTTTCTTT,CASSSRFTWGTEAFF
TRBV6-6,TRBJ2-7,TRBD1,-,TGTGCCAGCAGTTACAGGGGACAGGGGAGCTACGAGCAGTACTTC,CASSYRGQGSYEQYF
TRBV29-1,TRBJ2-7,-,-,TGCAGCGTTGTGGAAGCCTACGAGCAGTACTTC,CSVVEAYEQYF
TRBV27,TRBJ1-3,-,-,TGTGCCAGCAGCACCGCCCGGGGAGGGGAGGCAAACACCATATATTTT,CASSTARGGEANTIYF
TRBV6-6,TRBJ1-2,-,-,TGTGCCAGCAGTTACTCGGGGGACGGGCTTTACAGGGGCTACACCTTC,CASSYSGDGLYRGYTF
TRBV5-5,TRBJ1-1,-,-,TGTGCCAGCTCCCCCATCGGCCGGATGAACACTGAAGCTTTCTTT,CASSPIGRMNTEAFF
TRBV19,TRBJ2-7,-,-,TGTGCCAGTAGAGGACCGAAATACGAGCAGTACTTC,CASRGPKYEQYF
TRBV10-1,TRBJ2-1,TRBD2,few,TGCGCCAGCAGTGACCCAAGCGGGGCCGCCCGTACCAATGAGCAGTTCTTC,CASSDPSGAARTNEQFF
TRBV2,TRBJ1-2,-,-,TGTGCCAGCAGCACCACGGGGGCTCAAGGCTACACCTTC,CASSTTGAQGYTF
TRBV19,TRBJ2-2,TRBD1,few,TGTGCCAGTAGCAGGGGACAGGGGGCCGGGACCGGGGAGCTGTTTTTT,CASSRGQGAGTGELFF
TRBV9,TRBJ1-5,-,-,TGTGCCAGCAGCGTGGACGGAAATCAGCCCCAGCATTTT,CASSVDGNQPQHF